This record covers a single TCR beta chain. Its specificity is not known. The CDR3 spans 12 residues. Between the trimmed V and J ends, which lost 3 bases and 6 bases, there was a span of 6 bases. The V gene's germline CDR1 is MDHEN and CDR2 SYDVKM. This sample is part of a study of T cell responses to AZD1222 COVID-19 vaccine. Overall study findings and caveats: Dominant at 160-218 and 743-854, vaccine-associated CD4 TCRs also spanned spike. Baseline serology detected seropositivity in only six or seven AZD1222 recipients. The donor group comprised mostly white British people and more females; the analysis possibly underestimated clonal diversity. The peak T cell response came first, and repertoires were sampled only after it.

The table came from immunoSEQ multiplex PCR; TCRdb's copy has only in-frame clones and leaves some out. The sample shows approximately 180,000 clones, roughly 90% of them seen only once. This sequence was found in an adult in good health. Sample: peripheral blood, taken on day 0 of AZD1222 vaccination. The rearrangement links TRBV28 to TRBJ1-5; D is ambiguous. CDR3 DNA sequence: TGTGCCAGCAGTTTGCGGGGTCAGCCCCAGCATTTT. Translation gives CASSLRGQPQHF. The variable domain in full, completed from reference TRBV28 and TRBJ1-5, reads DVKVTQSSRYLVKRTGEKVFLECVQDMDHENMFWYRQDPGLGLRLIYFSYDVKMKEKGDIPEGYSVSREKKERFSLILESASTNQTSMYLCASSLRGQPQHFGDGTRLSIL.